This T cell receptor (beta chain) was recorded in a study of cytomegalovirus exposure and HLA in healthy donors. The PCR was carried out with 60 Vbeta primers and 13 Jbeta primers. Sequencing used immunoSEQ multiplex PCR; TCRdb keeps in-frame clones, though not all of them. The sample yields about 110,000 clones, roughly 85% seen once. The study, taken as a whole, reports: A list of approximately 160 TCR beta chains associated with cytomegalovirus was given.

A remark on this clone: Its specificity is not known.

This TCR was recovered from a middle-aged woman in good health and CMV-seronegative. The sequenced sample was PBMCs.

The CDR3: CASVEVGGRTSYEQYF. CDR3 nucleotide sequence: TGTGCCAGCGTGGAGGTCGGGGGACGGACCTCCTACGAGCAGTACTTC. The rearrangement joins TRBV7-8 to TRBJ2-7; tentatively, D is TRBD2 (6 bases). Germline CDR1 reads SGHVS; CDR2 reads FQNEAQ. The V gene lost 8 bases and the J gene lost 0 bases, with 20 bases spanning the gap. This CDR3 has 16 amino acids.